The 17 T cell receptor beta chains listed next were all sequenced from one sample in a study of blood T cell repertoires in COVID-19. This table comes from immunoSEQ multiplex PCR, and its TCRdb copy is limited to in-frame clones, with some not included. This sample has around 260,000 clones; approximately 92% occur once, and the top ten carry around 1.1%. The sequenced sample consisted of PBMCs or T cells enriched from blood (not recorded which). The receptors were sampled from a woman aged 25 to 39 who had recovered from COVID-19.

This chain uses TRBV5-1 with TRBJ2-1; 9 bases map to TRBD2. The CDR3 is 16 amino acids. Germline loops: CDR1 SGHRS, CDR2 YFSETQ. V shed 5 bases, J shed 5 bases, and the junction held 11 bases outside the gene matches. The CDR3 DNA is TGCGCCAGCAGGGGGGGTGCCCTAGCGGGAAACAATGAGCAGTTCTTC. Encoded protein: CASRGGALAGNNEQFF.

The CDR3 spells CASSPGTAVDYGYTF. CDR3 nucleotides: TGCGCCAGCAGCCCGGGGACAGCAGTGGATTATGGCTACACCTTC. The genes are TRBV5-1 and TRBJ1-2, with 7 nucleotides matching TRBD1. The CDR3 loop spans 15 amino acids. The germline gives CDR1 SGHRS, CDR2 YFSETQ. V shed 4 bases, J shed 5 bases, and the junction held 11 bases outside the gene matches.

Points on this clone: The same CDR3 can be traced to other DNA sequences in this sample. The chain joins TRBV7-9 to TRBJ1-6; D not certain. V was shortened by 2 bases and J by 8 bases, with 4 bases between the two germline ends. This CDR3 contains 12 residues. Germline CDR1 is SEHNR and CDR2 is FQNEAQ (reference sequence). The CDR3 DNA sequence: TGTGCCAGCAGCTTATCCGATTCACCCCTCCACTTT. Residues: CASSLSDSPLHF.

A single count supports this clone. The CDR3 protein is CAWGAGQPQHF. CDR3 bases: TGTGCCTGGGGAGCCGGTCAGCCCCAGCATTTT. The chain combines TRBV30 with TRBJ1-5; D unclear. V was trimmed by 5 bases and J by 6 bases, leaving 8 bases between them. Looked up from germline, CDR1 is GTSNPN and CDR2 is SVGIG (reference sequence). There are 11 residues in the CDR3.

This clone was found once. The chain is built from TRBV5-4 and TRBJ2-5, with 9 bases fitting TRBD2. The length of the CDR3 is 15 residues. CDR1 is SGHNT and CDR2 is YYREEE in the germline V gene (reference sequence). V shed 4 bases and J 4 bases; nucleotides not matched to a gene: 8. The CDR3 reads CASSRSAGGGETQYF. DNA for the CDR3: TGTGCCAGCAGCCGGTCAGCGGGAGGAGGAGAGACCCAGTACTTC.

The genes are TRBV28 and TRBJ1-4; D unresolved. Germline-derived CDR1 and CDR2 are MDHEN and SYDVKM. This CDR3 is built from 13 residues. V was shortened by 3 bases and J by 5 bases, with 7 bases between the two germline ends. CDR3 loop: CASSFGANEKLFF. The CDR3 DNA sequence: TGTGCCAGCAGTTTTGGAGCGAATGAAAAACTGTTTTTT. Combining the CDR3 with reference TRBV28 and TRBJ1-4 gives the whole variable domain DVKVTQSSRYLVKRTGEKVFLECVQDMDHENMFWYRQDPGLGLRLIYFSYDVKMKEKGDIPEGYSVSREKKERFSLILESASTNQTSMYLCASSFGANEKLFFGSGTQLSVL.

The sample holds a few counts of this clone. The chain recombines TRBV7-9 with TRBJ2-5, with a possible D match to TRBD1 (5 bases). V was pared by 2 bases and J by 1 base, with 14 bases between. The V gene's germline CDR1 is SEHNR and CDR2 FQNEAQ (reference sequence). The CDR3 is made up of 16 amino acids. The CDR3 reads CASSLSLGVVQETQYF. As DNA, the CDR3 is TGTGCCAGCAGCTTAAGTTTAGGGGTCGTCCAAGAGACCCAGTACTTC.

This chain connects TRBV28 to TRBJ2-5, with D unresolved. CDR3 length: 12 residues. V gave up 4 bases and J gave up 5 bases, with 8 bases separating them. CDR1 is MDHEN and CDR2 is SYDVKM in the germline V gene. CDR3 nucleotides: TGTGCCAGCAGTTCCCTCGGTGAGACCCAGTACTTC. It specifies CASSSLGETQYF.

V and J are TRBV7-3 and TRBJ1-5; no clear D. The germline CDR1 and CDR2 sequences are SGHTA and FQGTGA. V lost 5 bases and J 7 bases, leaving 12 bases between the germline ends. The CDR3 has 13 amino acids. CDR3 in amino acids: CASSPEPRQPQHF. CDR3 DNA sequence: TGTGCCAGCAGCCCGGAGCCTAGGCAGCCCCAGCATTTT.

This chain links TRBV5-1 with TRBJ2-4; 10 bases align to TRBD1. The V and J ends lost 3 bases and 6 bases, in that order; junction bases with no gene match: 15. The CDR3 has 18 residues. Germline V CDR1 and CDR2: SGHRS, YFSETQ. CDR3 sequence: CASSWPLGQGSWGNIQYF. The CDR3 DNA follows: TGCGCCAGCAGCTGGCCACTGGGACAGGGGAGTTGGGGAAACATTCAGTACTTC.

The rearrangement uses TRBV27 and TRBJ1-2; 7 bases line up with TRBD1. Germline V gene sequence: CDR1 MNHEY, CDR2 SMNVEV (reference sequence). After removal of 5 bases from V and 4 bases from J, the junction contained 4 bases not matched to a gene. The CDR3 length is 13 residues. The CDR3 bases are TGTGCCAGCAGTCCACGGGACAGCTATGGCTACACCTTC. Translating it yields CASSPRDSYGYTF.

This chain joins TRBV6-5 and TRBJ2-7; 10 bases are shared with TRBD1. There are 15 residues in the CDR3. Germline V gene lookup returns CDR1 MNHEY and CDR2 SVGAGI. After removal of 6 bases from V and 3 bases from J, the junction contained 8 bases not matched to a gene. CDR3 loop: CASSFKGQGDYEQYF. The CDR3, as DNA: TGTGCCAGCAGCTTCAAAGGACAGGGGGACTACGAGCAGTACTTC.

This chain links TRBV28 with TRBJ1-2; 8 positions match TRBD1. The CDR3 is 14 residues long. Looked up from germline, CDR1 is MDHEN and CDR2 is SYDVKM. V gave up 6 bases and J gave up 5 bases; unmatched junction bases: 8. The CDR3 sequence is CASSYRDRTYGYTF. DNA for the CDR3: TGTGCCAGCAGCTACCGGGACAGGACGTATGGCTACACCTTC.

Comments on this clone: Compared with germline, one end of the junction differs, possibly owing to a read error. This chain connects TRBV7-2 to TRBJ2-1; D uncertain. The CDR3 loop spans 15 amino acids. Germline CDR1 is SGHTA and CDR2 is FQGNSA. DNA for the CDR3: TGTGCCAGCAGACCAGGCTCCAGTATCGTATCCGCCCATGTCTTC. This encodes CASRPGSSIVSAHVF.

As for this clone: The sample has other DNA sequences that encode this CDR3 too. This chain joins TRBV7-9 and TRBJ1-5, with no clear D. The germline gives CDR1 SEHNR, CDR2 FQNEAQ (reference sequence). The CDR3 totals 14 residues. Trimming left V 0 bases short and J 3 bases short, with 6 bases between. Written as DNA, the CDR3 is TGTGCCAGCAGCTTAGCGGGAGACAATCAGCCCCAGCATTTT. Protein: CASSLAGDNQPQHF.

This sequence joins TRBV9 and TRBJ2-3; 11 positions agree with TRBD2. The CDR3 spans 16 residues. Germline V lookup: CDR1 SGDLS, CDR2 YYNGEE. V was pared by 3 bases and J by 7 bases, with 10 bases of the junction left unmatched. The CDR3 bases are TGTGCCAGCAGCGGAGGGCTAGCGGGAGGACTGAATACGCAGTATTTT. This translates into CASSGGLAGGLNTQYF.

The rearrangement uses TRBV5-1 and TRBJ2-5; a weak D match, TRBD2 (7 bases). The CDR3 consists of 12 residues. Germline assignment: CDR1 SGHRS and CDR2 YFSETQ. Trimming took off 8 bases at V and 5 bases at J, with 13 bases between the two ends. CDR3 nucleotides: TGCGCCAGTTGGGGGGGCGCGGAGACCCAGTACTTC. It encodes CASWGGAETQYF.